Shown below are 8 T cell receptor beta chains from a single sample sequenced in a study of post-analysis software for immune sequencing data. Study findings and constraints: In patients, TRBV5-6, TRBV5-1 and TRBV20-1 belonged to five TRBV segments found more frequently than in controls.

The antigens for these receptors are not known. The authors incorporated unique molecular identifiers into the TCR beta cDNA libraries. TCRdb passed the PCR reads through MiXCR, listing each CDR3 protein once. The table lists some 890,000 distinct CDR3 sequences, around 50% of them singletons. The sample taken for sequencing was blood. These receptor sequences come from a girl aged 5-17 years with multiple sclerosis.

The rearrangement joins TRBV29-1 to TRBJ2-5; D uncertain. V was clipped by 4 bases and J by 0 bases, with 6 bases between them. This CDR3 is built from 12 residues. CDR1 SQVTM and CDR2 ANQGSEA come from the germline V gene. CDR3 bases: TGCAGCGTTGCCCTGTACCAAGAGACCCAGTACTTC. Protein: CSVALYQETQYF.

The rearrangement links TRBV5-5 to TRBJ2-5, with TRBD2 as a possible D gene (6 bases). This CDR3 has 11 amino acids. Germline-derived CDR1 and CDR2 are SGHKS and YYEKEE (reference sequence). V lost 0 bases to trimming and J lost 9 bases, with 6 bases between them. The CDR3, as DNA: TGTGCCAGCAGCTTGGCGGGGGCCCAGTACTTC. Translation: CASSLAGAQYF. The variable domain in full, with the rest retrieved from reference TRBV5-5 and TRBJ2-5, is DAGVTQSPTHLIKTRGQQVTLRCSPISGHKSVSWYQQVLGQGPQFIFQYYEKEERGRGNFPDRFSARQFPNYSSELNVNALLLGDSALYLCASSLAGAQYFGPGTRLLVL.

This clonotype was observed a handful of times. The chain couples TRBV19 to TRBJ2-1, with D tentatively TRBD1 or TRBD2 (5 bases each). Germline assignment: CDR1 LNHDA and CDR2 SQIVND (reference sequence). The CDR3 has 14 residues. With 5 bases removed from V and 1 base from J, the gap between germline ends came to 9 bases. CDR3 in amino acids: CASSPWGSYNEQFF. Here the CDR3 DNA reads TGTGCCAGTAGTCCCTGGGGGTCCTACAATGAGCAGTTCTTC.

DNA for the CDR3: TGCGCCAGCAGCTCAACCTCTGGGACAGGAGTTGGCTACACCTTC. Translating gives CASSSTSGTGVGYTF. The V and J genes are TRBV5-1 and TRBJ1-2, with 8 bases lining up with TRBD1. V lost 3 bases and J lost 7; bases outside the gene matches: 11. This CDR3 is 15 amino acids long. Germline-derived CDR1 and CDR2 are SGHRS and YFSETQ.

In this sample, this clonotype turned up once. The chain combines TRBV2 with TRBJ2-4; D gene ambiguous. The CDR3 spans 15 residues. Germline V gives CDR1 SNHLY, CDR2 FYNNEI. Trimming pared 3 bases from V and 0 bases from J, leaving 9 bases between. This CDR3 is CASSDLRVAKNIQYF. The CDR3 nucleotides read TGTGCCAGCAGTGATCTACGAGTAGCCAAAAACATTCAGTACTTC.

This clonotype was counted between two and nine times. The V gene is TRBV5-1, the J gene TRBJ2-7, with 11 nucleotides matching TRBD1. This CDR3 spans 14 amino acids. V was clipped by 6 bases and J by 4 bases; unmatched bases: 6. Germline V gene lookup returns CDR1 SGHRS and CDR2 YFSETQ. DNA of the CDR3: TGCGCCAGCACCCGGGACAGGGGGTGGTACGAGCAGTACTTC. This codes for CASTRDRGWYEQYF.

This clonotype came up a few times. V is TRBV7-2 and J is TRBJ2-5; the D is unclear. The CDR3 runs 14 residues. V lost 1 base, J lost 2 bases, and 8 bases lay in between. Germline CDR1 and CDR2: SGHTA and FQGNSA. The CDR3 protein is CASSLERLQETQYF. Here the CDR3 DNA reads TGTGCCAGCAGCTTAGAACGGTTACAAGAGACCCAGTACTTC.

This chain connects TRBV5-1 to TRBJ2-1; the D gene is possibly TRBD2 (6 bases). Germline CDR1 and CDR2: SGHRS and YFSETQ. V dropped 6 bases and J dropped 11 bases, with 27 bases sitting between them. The CDR3 has 16 residues. Here the CDR3 DNA reads TGCGCCAGCATGGGCCGCTTAGCGGTTTATACAATGAAGCAGTTCTTC. Its translation: CASMGRLAVYTMKQFF.